These T cell receptor beta chains were read from a single sample in a study. A single record per CDR3 protein comes from TCRdb applying MiXCR to the RT-PCR reads. The top ten clones hold 3% to 4.5% of a sample with fewer than 800,000 distinct CDR3 sequences, around 14% of them seen once. The sequenced sample was memory CD4+ T cells from blood. Receptors were obtained from a female donor in good health, serving as a healthy control. Both conserved end residues are part of each CDR3. Each record gives: J gene, clone size, D gene, CDR3 length, V gene, CDR3 protein, CDR3 DNA. The D gene is left open where the match is weak. Rows may omit the clone size; those that give it use once, few, many or a size class.

j_gene: TRBJ2-1
abundance: few
d_gene: TRBD2
len: 16
v_gene: TRBV9
CDR3aa: CASSPRFIAPGGEQFF
CDR3nt: TGTGCCAGCAGCCCCCGATTTATTGCCCCGGGGGGTGAGCAGTTCTTC

j_gene: TRBJ1-1
abundance: NA
d_gene: NA
len: 16
v_gene: TRBV7-8
CDR3aa: CASSLGERARNTEAFF
CDR3nt: TGTGCCAGCAGCTTAGGAGAACGGGCGCGGAACACTGAAGCTTTCTTT

j_gene: TRBJ2-1
abundance: many
d_gene: NA
len: 13
v_gene: TRBV6-6
CDR3aa: CASSYSIGNEQFF
CDR3nt: TGTGCCAGCAGTTACTCCATTGGGAATGAGCAGTTCTTC

j_gene: TRBJ2-7
abundance: NA
d_gene: NA
len: 11
v_gene: TRBV7-2
CDR3aa: CASSLRGYKTF
CDR3nt: TGTGCCAGCAGCTTACGGGGATACAAGACCTTC

j_gene: TRBJ2-2
abundance: NA
d_gene: NA
len: 16
v_gene: TRBV28
CDR3aa: CASSPTTGTNTGELFF
CDR3nt: TGTGCCAGCAGTCCCACGACAGGAACGAACACCGGGGAGCTGTTTTTT

j_gene: TRBJ2-7
abundance: NA
d_gene: NA
len: 12
v_gene: TRBV7-2
CDR3aa: CASSLAIGEQYF
CDR3nt: TGTGCCAGCAGCTTAGCGATCGGCGAGCAGTACTTC

j_gene: TRBJ2-1
abundance: NA
d_gene: TRBD2
len: 17
v_gene: TRBV5-1
CDR3aa: CASSLVPAGVSYNEQFF
CDR3nt: TGCGCCAGCAGCTTGGTTCCTGCGGGGGTCTCCTACAATGAGCAGTTCTTC

j_gene: TRBJ1-5
abundance: many
d_gene: NA
len: 14
v_gene: TRBV20-1
CDR3aa: CSAWTETHNQPQHF
CDR3nt: TGCAGTGCTTGGACGGAGACACACAATCAGCCCCAGCATTTT

j_gene: TRBJ2-7
abundance: few
d_gene: NA
len: 15
v_gene: TRBV27
CDR3aa: CASRGVGDHAYEQYF
CDR3nt: TGTGCCAGCAGGGGGGTGGGAGACCACGCCTACGAGCAGTACTTC

j_gene: TRBJ2-1
abundance: many
d_gene: TRBD2
len: 15
v_gene: TRBV20-1
CDR3aa: CSARVHGLAGSEQFF
CDR3nt: TGCAGTGCTAGAGTTCACGGACTAGCAGGTAGTGAGCAGTTCTTC

j_gene: TRBJ2-5
abundance: NA
d_gene: NA
len: 15
v_gene: TRBV20-1
CDR3aa: CSARDRTGVQETQYF
CDR3nt: TGCAGTGCTAGAGATCGGACGGGGGTACAAGAGACCCAGTACTTC

j_gene: TRBJ1-6
abundance: NA
d_gene: NA
len: 16
v_gene: TRBV6-5
CDR3aa: CASRDESRRSHSPLHF
CDR3nt: TGTGCCAGCAGGGATGAGTCGAGACGGAGTCACTCACCCCTCCACTTT

j_gene: TRBJ1-2
abundance: many
d_gene: TRBD1
len: 14
v_gene: TRBV12-3/TRBV12-4
CDR3aa: CASSPGQGIYGYTF
CDR3nt: TGTGCCAGCAGTCCGGGACAGGGGATCTATGGCTACACCTTC

j_gene: TRBJ1-1
abundance: NA
d_gene: NA
len: 15
v_gene: TRBV3-1
CDR3aa: CASSRQSTGYTEVFF
CDR3nt: TGTGCCAGCAGCCGTCAATCCACAGGCTACACTGAAGTTTTCTTT

j_gene: TRBJ2-7
abundance: NA
d_gene: NA
len: 12
v_gene: TRBV20-1
CDR3aa: CSATPGKHEQYF
CDR3nt: TGCAGTGCTACCCCCGGGAAACACGAGCAGTACTTC

j_gene: TRBJ2-1
abundance: few
d_gene: TRBD2
len: 21
v_gene: TRBV20-1
CDR3aa: CSARAIEGQLGTSGTSNEQFF
CDR3nt: TGCAGTGCTAGGGCGATTGAAGGACAGTTAGGGACTAGCGGGACCTCCAATGAGCAGTTCTTC

j_gene: TRBJ1-6
abundance: NA
d_gene: NA
len: 16
v_gene: TRBV6-1
CDR3aa: CASRELVVRGNSPLHF
CDR3nt: TGTGCCAGCAGAGAGTTGGTGGTAAGGGGGAATTCACCCCTCCACTTT

j_gene: TRBJ2-7
abundance: few
d_gene: NA
len: 13
v_gene: TRBV10-3
CDR3aa: CATRDGQTYEQYF
CDR3nt: TGTGCCACCAGGGACGGCCAAACCTACGAGCAGTACTTC

j_gene: TRBJ1-1
abundance: few
d_gene: NA
len: 12
v_gene: TRBV15
CDR3aa: CATSRDLVEAFF
CDR3nt: TGTGCCACCAGCAGAGATCTTGTTGAAGCTTTCTTT

j_gene: TRBJ1-5
abundance: NA
d_gene: NA
len: 15
v_gene: TRBV4-2
CDR3aa: CASSQDQAGIKPQHF
CDR3nt: TGTGCCAGCAGCCAAGATCAGGCAGGGATTAAGCCCCAGCATTTT

j_gene: TRBJ2-1
abundance: few
d_gene: TRBD2
len: 15
v_gene: TRBV27
CDR3aa: CASSFGLAVYNEQFF
CDR3nt: TGTGCCAGCAGTTTCGGGCTAGCGGTTTACAATGAGCAGTTCTTC

j_gene: TRBJ2-3
abundance: few
d_gene: NA
len: 14
v_gene: TRBV5-1
CDR3aa: CASTSDTSLYTQYF
CDR3nt: TGCGCCAGCACCTCGGACACTTCTTTGTATACGCAGTATTTT

j_gene: TRBJ2-3
abundance: many
d_gene: NA
len: 12
v_gene: TRBV29-1
CDR3aa: CSVTAFTDTQYF
CDR3nt: TGCAGCGTTACAGCGTTCACAGATACGCAGTATTTT

j_gene: TRBJ2-1
abundance: NA
d_gene: NA
len: 15
v_gene: TRBV11-2
CDR3aa: CASRQRGAGNNEQFF
CDR3nt: TGTGCCAGCAGGCAGAGGGGGGCCGGGAACAATGAGCAGTTCTTC

j_gene: TRBJ1-1
abundance: many
d_gene: TRBD1
len: 11
v_gene: TRBV20-1
CDR3aa: CSASGTGKAFF
CDR3nt: TGCAGTGCTAGTGGGACAGGGAAAGCTTTCTTT

j_gene: TRBJ1-1
abundance: few
d_gene: NA
len: 15
v_gene: TRBV12-3/TRBV12-4
CDR3aa: CASSLSPGSSTRAFF
CDR3nt: TGTGCCAGCAGTTTAAGTCCGGGGTCCTCTACTCGGGCTTTCTTT

j_gene: TRBJ2-7
abundance: NA
d_gene: TRBD2
len: 15
v_gene: TRBV30
CDR3aa: CAWKTGGGRIYEQYF
CDR3nt: TGTGCCTGGAAAACTGGCGGGGGGAGAATCTACGAGCAGTACTTC